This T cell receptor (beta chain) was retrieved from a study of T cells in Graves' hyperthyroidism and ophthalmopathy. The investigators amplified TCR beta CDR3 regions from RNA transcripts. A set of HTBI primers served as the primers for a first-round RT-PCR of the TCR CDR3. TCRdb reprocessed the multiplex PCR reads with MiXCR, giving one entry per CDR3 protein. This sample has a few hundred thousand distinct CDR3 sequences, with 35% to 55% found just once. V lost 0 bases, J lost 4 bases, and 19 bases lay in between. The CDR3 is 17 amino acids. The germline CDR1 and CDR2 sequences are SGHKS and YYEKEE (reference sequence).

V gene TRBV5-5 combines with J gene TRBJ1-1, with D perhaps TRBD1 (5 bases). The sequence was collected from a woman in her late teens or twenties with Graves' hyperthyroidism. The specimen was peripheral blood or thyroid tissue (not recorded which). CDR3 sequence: CASSLGDVRTSATEAFF. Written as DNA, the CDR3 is TGTGCCAGCAGCTTGGGGGACGTAAGAACTTCTGCCACTGAAGCTTTCTTT. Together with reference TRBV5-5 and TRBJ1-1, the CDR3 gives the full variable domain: DAGVTQSPTHLIKTRGQQVTLRCSPISGHKSVSWYQQVLGQGPQFIFQYYEKEERGRGNFPDRFSARQFPNYSSELNVNALLLGDSALYLCASSLGDVRTSATEAFFGQGTRLTVV.